A single sample gave rise to the 22 T cell receptor beta chains below, sequenced in a study of identical twins. MiXCR was run by TCRdb on the 5' RACE reads, yielding one entry per CDR3 protein. The sample contains about 520,000 distinct CDR3 sequences, approximately 22% of which appear only once. These same data were also listed under a study on T cells expressing NK-cell markers.

The specimen was CD4+ T cells sorted from blood. Receptors were obtained from a woman younger than 30 in good health.

The sample holds a few counts of this clonotype. The chain is built from TRBV28 and TRBJ1-3; 8 bases align to TRBD1. J lost 3 bases, V lost 6 bases, and 1 base had no gene match. This CDR3 has 13 amino acids. CDR1 is MDHEN, CDR2 SYDVKM, per germline. The CDR3 sequence: CASRQGVGNTIYF. The CDR3 coding sequence is TGTGCCAGCAGACAGGGGGTTGGAAACACCATATATTTT.

This clonotype was recorded a few times. The chain recombines TRBV29-1 with TRBJ1-1, with D unclear. The CDR3 loop spans 13 amino acids. V was cut by 7 bases and J by 1 base, with 13 bases left in between. CDR1 is SQVTM and CDR2 is ANQGSEA in the germline V gene. This chain's CDR3 is CSARSGGNTEAFF. In nucleotides, the CDR3 is TGCAGCGCCCGGTCGGGAGGGAACACTGAAGCTTTCTTT.

This chain uses TRBV20-1 with TRBJ2-7; a possible D gene is TRBD1 (5 bases). Germline CDR1 is DFQATT and CDR2 is SNEGSKA (reference sequence). This CDR3 has 14 residues. The ends were cut back, 3 bases at V and 4 bases at J, with 16 bases in the middle. CDR3 protein: CSARFPGYRYEQYF. The CDR3 DNA sequence: TGCAGTGCTAGGTTCCCAGGGTATCGATACGAGCAGTACTTC.

This chain uses TRBV20-1 with TRBJ1-1; maybe TRBD1 (6 bases). This CDR3 region has 12 residues. V gave up 5 bases and J gave up 5 bases, with 12 bases separating them. The germline V gene has CDR1 DFQATT and CDR2 SNEGSKA (reference sequence). This CDR3 reads CSAFPGETEAFF. The CDR3 region has the DNA TGCAGTGCTTTTCCAGGGGAAACTGAAGCTTTCTTT.

The chain has TRBV5-4 and TRBJ2-1; TRBD1 matches 7 bases. V was pared by 4 bases and J by 2 bases, with 6 bases of the junction left unmatched. Germline CDR1 is SGHNT and CDR2 is YYREEE (reference sequence). CDR3 length equals 15 residues. CDR3: CASSRNRGTYNEQFF. CDR3 bases: TGTGCCAGCAGCCGAAACAGGGGAACCTACAATGAGCAGTTCTTC.

This clonotype was recorded a few times. The genes are TRBV4-3 and TRBJ2-7; tentative D call: TRBD2 (5 bases). CDR1 and CDR2 from the germline V gene are LGHNA and YSLEER. Trimming cost V 0 bases and J 6 bases, with 15 bases left between them. The CDR3 runs 15 residues. The CDR3 nucleotides read TGCGCCAGCAGCCAAGATCATATGGGCCGGGGCGAGCAGTACTTC. Translating it yields CASSQDHMGRGEQYF.

This clonotype has a count of ten or more. The CDR3 DNA follows: TGTGCCAGCAGTTTGCAGGTTGGAGAAAAACTGTTTTTT. Translated: CASSLQVGEKLFF. J is TRBJ1-4 and V is TRBV12-3 or TRBV12-4; D remains ambiguous. The length of the CDR3 is 13 residues. Trimming took off 3 bases at V and 8 bases at J, with 10 bases between the two ends.

The chain recombines TRBV3-1 with TRBJ2-1; 7 nucleotides match TRBD2. Germline CDR1 LGHDT, CDR2 YNNKEL (reference sequence). The CDR3 loop spans 17 amino acids. V lost 4 bases to trimming and J lost 2 bases; unmatched junction nucleotides: 11. Here the CDR3 DNA reads TGTGCCAGCAGCCTCCTGGCTCTGGCGGGGGCCTACAATGAGCAGTTCTTC. It encodes CASSLLALAGAYNEQFF.

This clonotype was picked up a small number of times. The DNA for the CDR3 is TGCGCCAGCAGCTTAGGACTAGCGGGGTCCTATGTCTACGAGCAGTACTTC. It is translated as CASSLGLAGSYVYEQYF. The J gene is TRBJ2-7, the V gene TRBV5-1; 12 nucleotides match TRBD2. With 2 bases clipped from V and 3 bases from J, the junction kept 9 bases outside the gene matches. CDR1 SGHRS and CDR2 YFSETQ come from the germline V gene. This CDR3 contains 17 residues.

The V and J genes are TRBV29-1 and TRBJ2-1, with 12 nucleotides matching TRBD2. The germline gives CDR1 SQVTM, CDR2 ANQGSEA. Trimming took 5 bases from V and 5 from J; bases not matched to a gene: 7. This CDR3 contains 15 residues. CDR3 residues: CSVSRTSGVNNEQFF. Written as DNA, the CDR3 is TGCAGCGTTTCCCGGACTAGCGGGGTAAACAATGAGCAGTTCTTC.

This chain links TRBV2 with TRBJ2-7, with 9 bases lining up with TRBD1. The length of the CDR3 is 14 residues. The V segment lost 4 bases and the J segment 5 bases; nucleotides outside the gene matches: 6. Germline V CDR1 and CDR2: SNHLY, FYNNEI. CDR3 in amino acids: CASSGGTGTNEQYF. In nucleotides, the CDR3 is TGTGCCAGCAGTGGGGGGACAGGGACCAACGAGCAGTACTTC.

This chain links TRBV6-6 with TRBJ2-7; D uncertain. The germline gives CDR1 MNHNY, CDR2 SVGAGI (reference sequence). CDR3 length: 14 residues. Between the trimmed V and J ends, which lost 2 bases and 6 bases, there was a span of 14 bases. As DNA, the CDR3 is TGTGCCAGCAGTTACCTACCCGGACCCGGCGAGCAGTACTTC. Its translation is CASSYLPGPGEQYF.

This clonotype was observed a handful of times. The rearrangement uses TRBV14 and TRBJ2-1, with a tentative D call TRBD2 (6 bases). The CDR3 sequence is 16 residues long. Germline V lookup: CDR1 SGHDN, CDR2 FVKESK. Trimming took off 0 bases at V and 0 bases at J, with 9 bases between the two ends. For the CDR3, the DNA is TGTGCCAGCAGCCAAGAGGGGGGTTTCTCCTACAATGAGCAGTTCTTC. Residues: CASSQEGGFSYNEQFF.

This clonotype was counted only a few times. This rearrangement joins TRBV27 to TRBJ2-7; tentative D call: TRBD1 (6 bases). Trimming pared 6 bases from V and 0 bases from J, leaving 15 bases between. CDR1 MNHEY and CDR2 SMNVEV come from the germline V gene (reference sequence). The CDR3 runs to 15 residues. The CDR3 here is CASRPYQGSSYEQYF. The CDR3 DNA is TGTGCCAGCAGACCCTACCAGGGGAGCTCCTACGAGCAGTACTTC.

This clonotype has more than one count but fewer than ten. The J gene is TRBJ1-5, the V gene TRBV5-6; no firm D call. Germline-derived CDR1 and CDR2 are SGHDT and YYEEEE. The germline V and J ends were trimmed by 3 bases and 3 bases, with 13 bases remaining between them. CDR3 length: 15 residues. The CDR3 DNA reads TGTGCCAGCAGCTCAAGACTGCCCATCAATCAGCCCCAGCATTTT. Encoded protein: CASSSRLPINQPQHF.

The table lists this clonotype with a few counts. This rearrangement joins TRBV5-1 to TRBJ1-2, with D tentatively TRBD1 (5 bases). The germline V gene has CDR1 SGHRS and CDR2 YFSETQ. CDR3 length: 16 amino acids. V was clipped by 4 bases and J by 3 bases, with 19 bases between them. This chain's CDR3 is CASSRSDLGRDYGYTF. CDR3 DNA: TGCGCCAGCAGCCGGTCGGATTTAGGCAGGGACTATGGCTACACCTTC. The full variable domain, in which reference TRBV5-1 and TRBJ1-2 provide the parts outside the CDR3, is KAGVTQTPRYLIKTRGQQVTLSCSPISGHRSVSWYQQTPGQGLQFLFEYFSETQRNKGNFPGRFSGRQFSNSRSEMNVSTLELGDSALYLCASSRSDLGRDYGYTFGSGTRLTVV.

This chain uses TRBV7-9 with TRBJ2-1; the D is unclear. V dropped 0 bases and J dropped 15 bases, with 15 bases sitting between them. The CDR3 has 13 amino acids. In germline, CDR1 is SEHNR, CDR2 FQNEAQ (reference sequence). CDR3 nucleotide sequence: TGTGCCAGCAGCTTAGCAAGGACCGCCGTGGCGTTCTTC. Encoded protein: CASSLARTAVAFF.

This chain uses TRBV7-2 with TRBJ1-5; D unclear. Between the trimmed V and J ends, which lost 2 bases and 6 bases, there was a span of 14 bases. The germline V gene has CDR1 SGHTA and CDR2 FQGNSA. The CDR3 sequence is 15 residues long. In DNA, the CDR3 is TGTGCCAGCAGCTTATCTGGCGGAGCAAGTCAGCCCCAGCATTTT. This gives the protein CASSLSGGASQPQHF.

Many counts were recorded for this clonotype. V gene TRBV5-1 combines with J gene TRBJ2-5; D is uncertain. This CDR3 region has 14 residues. The V and J ends lost 0 bases and 1 base respectively, with 7 bases between them. Germline assignment: CDR1 SGHRS and CDR2 YFSETQ. This CDR3 reads CASSLAGFQETQYF. The CDR3 DNA is TGCGCCAGCAGCTTGGCGGGCTTCCAAGAGACCCAGTACTTC.

This clonotype was counted between two and nine times. The CDR3 DNA is TGTGCCAGCAGCCCCCGGGACAGGTCTTCTTTTAACTATGGCTACACCTTC. Its protein is CASSPRDRSSFNYGYTF. V gene TRBV7-2 combines with J gene TRBJ1-2, with TRBD1 matching 8 bases. Losses at the gene ends were 5 bases for V and 1 base for J; bases not matched to a gene: 12. Germline CDR1 and CDR2: SGHTA and FQGNSA. The CDR3 length is 17 residues. Drawing the rest from reference TRBV7-2 and TRBJ1-2, the complete variable domain is GAGVSQSPSNKVTEKGKDVELRCDPISGHTALYWYRQSLGQGLEFLIYFQGNSAPDKSGLPSDRFSAERTGGSVSTLTIQRTQQEDSAVYLCASSPRDRSSFNYGYTFGSGTRLTVV.

The rearrangement uses TRBV6-2 or TRBV6-3 and TRBJ2-3; tentative D call: TRBD2 (6 bases). Germline assignment: CDR1 MNHEY and CDR2 SVGEGT. The CDR3 sequence is 16 residues long. V lost 2 bases to trimming and J lost 2 bases, with 14 bases between them. The CDR3 DNA is TGTGCCAGCAGTTACCGCCGGGACTTCTACACAGATACGCAGTATTTT. This codes for CASSYRRDFYTDTQYF.

The chain is built from TRBV5-5 and TRBJ2-5, with 16 bases lining up with TRBD2. This CDR3 contains 17 residues. Germline lookup yields CDR1 SGHKS and CDR2 YYEKEE (reference sequence). Trimming removed 4 bases from V and 4 bases from J; junction bases left unmatched: 7. This chain's CDR3 is CASSGPGLAGGIETQYF. The DNA of the CDR3 is TGTGCCAGCAGCGGACCGGGACTAGCGGGAGGGATAGAGACCCAGTACTTC.